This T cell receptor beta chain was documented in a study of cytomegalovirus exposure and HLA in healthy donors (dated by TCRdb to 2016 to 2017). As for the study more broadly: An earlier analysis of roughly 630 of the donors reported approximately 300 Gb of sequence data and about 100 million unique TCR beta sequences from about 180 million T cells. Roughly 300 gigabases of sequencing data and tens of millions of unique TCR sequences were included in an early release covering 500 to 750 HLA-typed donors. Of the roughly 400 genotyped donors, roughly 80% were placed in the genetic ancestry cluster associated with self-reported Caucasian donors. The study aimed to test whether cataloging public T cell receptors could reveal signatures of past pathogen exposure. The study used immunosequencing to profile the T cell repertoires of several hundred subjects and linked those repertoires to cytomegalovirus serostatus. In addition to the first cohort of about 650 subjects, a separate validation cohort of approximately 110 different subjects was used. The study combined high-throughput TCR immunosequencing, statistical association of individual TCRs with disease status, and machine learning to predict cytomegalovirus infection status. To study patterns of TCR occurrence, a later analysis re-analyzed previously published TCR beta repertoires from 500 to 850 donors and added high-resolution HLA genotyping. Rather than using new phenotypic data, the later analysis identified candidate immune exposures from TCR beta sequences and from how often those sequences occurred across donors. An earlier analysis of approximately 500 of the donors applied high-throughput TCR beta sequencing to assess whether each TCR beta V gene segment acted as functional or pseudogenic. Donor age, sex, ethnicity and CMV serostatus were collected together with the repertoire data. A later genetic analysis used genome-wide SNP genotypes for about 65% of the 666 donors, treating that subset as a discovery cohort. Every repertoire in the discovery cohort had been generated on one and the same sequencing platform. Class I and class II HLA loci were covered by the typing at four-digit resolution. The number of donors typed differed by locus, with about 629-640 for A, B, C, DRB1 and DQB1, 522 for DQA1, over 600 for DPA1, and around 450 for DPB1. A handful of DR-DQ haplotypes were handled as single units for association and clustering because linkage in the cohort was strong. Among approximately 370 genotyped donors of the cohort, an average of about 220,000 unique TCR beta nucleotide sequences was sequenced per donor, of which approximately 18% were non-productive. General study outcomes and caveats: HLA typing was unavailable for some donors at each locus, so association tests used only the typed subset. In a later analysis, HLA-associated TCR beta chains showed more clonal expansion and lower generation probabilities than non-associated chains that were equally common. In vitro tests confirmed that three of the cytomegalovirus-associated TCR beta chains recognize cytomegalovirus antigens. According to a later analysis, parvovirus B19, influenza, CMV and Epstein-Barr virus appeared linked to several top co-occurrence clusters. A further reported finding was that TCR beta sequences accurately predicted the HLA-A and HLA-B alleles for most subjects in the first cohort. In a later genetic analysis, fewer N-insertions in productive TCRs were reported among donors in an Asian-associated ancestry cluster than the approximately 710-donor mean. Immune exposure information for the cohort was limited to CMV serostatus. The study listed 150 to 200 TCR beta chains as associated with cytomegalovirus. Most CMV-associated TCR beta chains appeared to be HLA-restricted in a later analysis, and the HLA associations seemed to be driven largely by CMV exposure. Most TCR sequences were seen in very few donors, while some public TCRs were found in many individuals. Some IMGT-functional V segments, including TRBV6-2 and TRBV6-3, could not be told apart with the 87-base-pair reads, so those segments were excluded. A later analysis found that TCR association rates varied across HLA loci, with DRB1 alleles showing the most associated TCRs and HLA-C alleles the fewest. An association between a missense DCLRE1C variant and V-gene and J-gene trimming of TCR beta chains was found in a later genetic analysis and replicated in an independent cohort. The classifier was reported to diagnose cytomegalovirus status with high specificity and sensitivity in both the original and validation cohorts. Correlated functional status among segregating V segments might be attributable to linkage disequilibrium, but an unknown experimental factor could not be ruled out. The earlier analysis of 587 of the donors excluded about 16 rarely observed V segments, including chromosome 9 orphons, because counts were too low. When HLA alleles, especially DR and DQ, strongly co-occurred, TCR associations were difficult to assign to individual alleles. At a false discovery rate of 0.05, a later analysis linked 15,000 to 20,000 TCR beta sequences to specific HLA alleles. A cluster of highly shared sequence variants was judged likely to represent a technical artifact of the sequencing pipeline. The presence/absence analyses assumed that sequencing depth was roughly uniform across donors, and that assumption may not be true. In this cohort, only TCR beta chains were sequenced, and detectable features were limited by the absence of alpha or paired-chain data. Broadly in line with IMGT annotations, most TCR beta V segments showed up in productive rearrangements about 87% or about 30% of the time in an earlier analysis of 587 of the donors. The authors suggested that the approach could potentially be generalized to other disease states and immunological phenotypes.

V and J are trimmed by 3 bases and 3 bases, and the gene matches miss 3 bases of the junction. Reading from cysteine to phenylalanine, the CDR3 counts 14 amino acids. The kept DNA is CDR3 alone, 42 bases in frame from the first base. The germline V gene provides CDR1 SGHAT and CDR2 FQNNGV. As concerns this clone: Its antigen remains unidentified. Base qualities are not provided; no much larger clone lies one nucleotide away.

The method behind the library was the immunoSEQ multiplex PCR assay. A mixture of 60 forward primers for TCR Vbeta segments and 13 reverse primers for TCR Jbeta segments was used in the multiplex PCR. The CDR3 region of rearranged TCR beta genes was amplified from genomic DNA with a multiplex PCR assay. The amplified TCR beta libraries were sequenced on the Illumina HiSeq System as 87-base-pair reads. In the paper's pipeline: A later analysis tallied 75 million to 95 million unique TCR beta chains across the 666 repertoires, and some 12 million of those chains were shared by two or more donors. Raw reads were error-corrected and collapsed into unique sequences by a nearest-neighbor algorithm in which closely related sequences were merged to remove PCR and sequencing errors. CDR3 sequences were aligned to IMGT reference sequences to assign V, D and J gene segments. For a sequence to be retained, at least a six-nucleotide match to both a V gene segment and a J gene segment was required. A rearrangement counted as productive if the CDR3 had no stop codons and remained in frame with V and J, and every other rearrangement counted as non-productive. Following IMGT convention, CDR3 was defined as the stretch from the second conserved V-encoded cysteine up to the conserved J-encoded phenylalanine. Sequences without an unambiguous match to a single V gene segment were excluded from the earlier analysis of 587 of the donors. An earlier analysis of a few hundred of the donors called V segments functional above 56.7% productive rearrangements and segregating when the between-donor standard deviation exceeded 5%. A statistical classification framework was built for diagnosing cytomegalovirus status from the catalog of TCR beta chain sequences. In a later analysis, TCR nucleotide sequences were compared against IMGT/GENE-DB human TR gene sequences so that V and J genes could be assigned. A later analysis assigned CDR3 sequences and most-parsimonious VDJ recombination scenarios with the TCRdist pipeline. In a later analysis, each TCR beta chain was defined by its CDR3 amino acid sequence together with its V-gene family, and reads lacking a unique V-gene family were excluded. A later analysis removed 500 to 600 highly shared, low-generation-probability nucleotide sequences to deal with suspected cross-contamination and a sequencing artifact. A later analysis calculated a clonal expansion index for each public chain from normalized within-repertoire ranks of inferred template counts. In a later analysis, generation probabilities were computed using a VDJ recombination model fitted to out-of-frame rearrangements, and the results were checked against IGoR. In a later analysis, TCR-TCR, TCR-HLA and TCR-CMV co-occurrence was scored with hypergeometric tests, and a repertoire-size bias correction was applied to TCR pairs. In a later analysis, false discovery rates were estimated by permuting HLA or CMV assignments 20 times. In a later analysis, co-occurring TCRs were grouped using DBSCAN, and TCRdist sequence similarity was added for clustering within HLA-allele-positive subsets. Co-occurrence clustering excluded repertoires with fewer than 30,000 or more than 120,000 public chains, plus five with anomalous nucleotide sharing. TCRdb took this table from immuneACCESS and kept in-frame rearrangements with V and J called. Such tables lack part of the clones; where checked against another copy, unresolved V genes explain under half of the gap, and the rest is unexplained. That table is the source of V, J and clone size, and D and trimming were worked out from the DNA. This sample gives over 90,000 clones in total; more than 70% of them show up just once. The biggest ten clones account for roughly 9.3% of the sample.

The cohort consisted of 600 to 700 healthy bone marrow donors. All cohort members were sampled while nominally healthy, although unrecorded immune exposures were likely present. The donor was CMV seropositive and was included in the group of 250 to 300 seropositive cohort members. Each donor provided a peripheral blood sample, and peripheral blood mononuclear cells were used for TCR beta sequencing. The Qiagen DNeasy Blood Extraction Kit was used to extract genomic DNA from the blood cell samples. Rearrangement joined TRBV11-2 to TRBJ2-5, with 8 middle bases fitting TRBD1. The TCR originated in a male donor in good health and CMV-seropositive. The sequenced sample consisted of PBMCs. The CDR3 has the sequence CASSFTTGEETQYF. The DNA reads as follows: TGTGCCAGCAGCTTTACGACAGGGGAAGAGACCCAGTACTTC.